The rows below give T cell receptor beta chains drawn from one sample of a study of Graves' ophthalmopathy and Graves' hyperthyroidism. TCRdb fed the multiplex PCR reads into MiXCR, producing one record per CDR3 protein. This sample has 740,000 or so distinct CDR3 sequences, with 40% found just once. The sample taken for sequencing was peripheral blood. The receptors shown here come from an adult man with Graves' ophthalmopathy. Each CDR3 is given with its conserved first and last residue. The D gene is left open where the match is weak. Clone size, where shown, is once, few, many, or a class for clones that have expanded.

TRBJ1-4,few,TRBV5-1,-,CASSFSPNEKLFF,TGCGCCAGCAGCTTCAGCCCAAATGAAAAACTGTTTTTT
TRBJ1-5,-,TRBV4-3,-,CASSSDSVSNQPQHF,TGCGCCAGCAGCTCGGACAGTGTTAGCAATCAGCCCCAGCATTTT
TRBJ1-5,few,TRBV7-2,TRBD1,CASSATGGQGGQPQHF,TGTGCCAGCAGCGCGACCGGGGGACAGGGTGGTCAGCCCCAGCATTTT
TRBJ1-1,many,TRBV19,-,CASSIAVTNTEAFF,TGTGCCAGTAGTATAGCAGTCACGAACACTGAAGCTTTCTTT
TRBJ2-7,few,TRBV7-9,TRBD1,CASSQTGDFYEQYF,TGTGCCAGCAGTCAGACAGGGGATTTCTACGAGCAGTACTTC
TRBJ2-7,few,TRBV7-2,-,CASSPDWGSYEQYF,TGTGCCAGCAGCCCCGACTGGGGTTCCTACGAGCAGTACTTC
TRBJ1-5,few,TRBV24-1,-,CASSAENPNQPQHF,TGTGCCAGCAGCGCGGAGAACCCCAATCAGCCCCAGCATTTT
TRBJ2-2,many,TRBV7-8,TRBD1,CASSPRQGAPNGELFF,TGTGCCAGCAGCCCACGACAGGGGGCGCCGAACGGGGAGCTGTTTTTT
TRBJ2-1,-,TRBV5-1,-,CASSLERYNEQFF,TGTGCCAGCAGCTTAGAACGATACAATGAGCAGTTCTTC
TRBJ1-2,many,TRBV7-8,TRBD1,CASSLSTGVRNGYTF,TGTGCCAGCAGCCTATCGACAGGGGTTAGGAATGGCTACACCTTC
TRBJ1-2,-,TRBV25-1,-,CASQDLLDYGYTF,TGTGCCAGCCAAGACTTACTGGATTATGGCTACACCTTC